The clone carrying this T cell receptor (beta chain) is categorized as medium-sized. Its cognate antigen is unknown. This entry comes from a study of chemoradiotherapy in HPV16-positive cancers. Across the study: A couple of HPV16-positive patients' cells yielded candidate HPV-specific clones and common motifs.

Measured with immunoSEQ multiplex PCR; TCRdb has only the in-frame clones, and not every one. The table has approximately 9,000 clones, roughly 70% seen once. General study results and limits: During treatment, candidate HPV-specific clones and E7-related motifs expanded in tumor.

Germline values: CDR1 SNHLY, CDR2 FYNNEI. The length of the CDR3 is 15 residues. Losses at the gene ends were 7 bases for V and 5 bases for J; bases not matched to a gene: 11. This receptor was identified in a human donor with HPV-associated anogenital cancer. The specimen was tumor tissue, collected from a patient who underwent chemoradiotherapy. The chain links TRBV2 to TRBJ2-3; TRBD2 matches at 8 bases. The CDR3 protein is CASKTGGLARDTQYF. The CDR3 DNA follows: TGTGCCAGCAAGACCGGAGGACTAGCAAGAGATACGCAGTATTTT. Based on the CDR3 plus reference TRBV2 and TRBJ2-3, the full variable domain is EPEVTQTPSHQVTQMGQEVILRCVPISNHLYFYWYRQILGQKVEFLVSFYNNEISEKSEIFDDQFSVERPDGSNFTLKIRSTKLEDSAMYFCASKTGGLARDTQYFGPGTRLTVL.